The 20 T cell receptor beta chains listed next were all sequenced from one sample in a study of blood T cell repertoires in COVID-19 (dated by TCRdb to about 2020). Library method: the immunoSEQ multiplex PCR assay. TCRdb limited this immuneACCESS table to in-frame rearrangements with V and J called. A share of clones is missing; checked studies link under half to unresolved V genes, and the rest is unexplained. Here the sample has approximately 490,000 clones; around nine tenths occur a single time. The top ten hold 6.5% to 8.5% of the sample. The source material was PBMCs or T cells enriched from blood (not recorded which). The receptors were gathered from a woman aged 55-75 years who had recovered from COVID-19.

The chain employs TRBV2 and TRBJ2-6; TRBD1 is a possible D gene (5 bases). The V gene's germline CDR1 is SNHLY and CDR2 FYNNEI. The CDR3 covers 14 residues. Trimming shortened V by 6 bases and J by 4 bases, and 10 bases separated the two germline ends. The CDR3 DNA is TGTGCCAGCAGGGCAGGGTCAGGGGCCAACGTCCTGACTTTC. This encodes CASRAGSGANVLTF.

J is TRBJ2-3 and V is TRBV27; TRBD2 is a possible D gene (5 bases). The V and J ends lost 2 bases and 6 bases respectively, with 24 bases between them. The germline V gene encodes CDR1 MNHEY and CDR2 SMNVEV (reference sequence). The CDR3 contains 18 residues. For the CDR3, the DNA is TGTGCCAGCAGTTTACCCCTTTGGGCCGGGCCCCCGGGGGATACGCAGTATTTT. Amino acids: CASSLPLWAGPPGDTQYF.

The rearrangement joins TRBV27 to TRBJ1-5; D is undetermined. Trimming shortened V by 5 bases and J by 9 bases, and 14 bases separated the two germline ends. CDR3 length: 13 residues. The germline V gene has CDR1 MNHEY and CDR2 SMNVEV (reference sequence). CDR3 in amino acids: CASSLSGLWPQHF. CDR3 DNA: TGTGCCAGCAGTCTCAGTGGGCTTTGGCCCCAGCATTTT.

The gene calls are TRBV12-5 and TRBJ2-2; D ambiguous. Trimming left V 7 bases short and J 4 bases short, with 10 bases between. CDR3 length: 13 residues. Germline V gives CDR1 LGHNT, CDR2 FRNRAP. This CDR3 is CASEAAGTGELFF. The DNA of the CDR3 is TGTGCTAGTGAAGCTGCTGGCACCGGGGAGCTGTTTTTT.

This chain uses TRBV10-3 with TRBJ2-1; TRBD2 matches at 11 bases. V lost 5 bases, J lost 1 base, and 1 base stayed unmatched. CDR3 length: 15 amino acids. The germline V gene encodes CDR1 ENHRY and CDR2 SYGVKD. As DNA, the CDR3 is TGTGCCATCAGTAGACTAGCGGGGTCCTACAATGAGCAGTTCTTC. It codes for CAISRLAGSYNEQFF.

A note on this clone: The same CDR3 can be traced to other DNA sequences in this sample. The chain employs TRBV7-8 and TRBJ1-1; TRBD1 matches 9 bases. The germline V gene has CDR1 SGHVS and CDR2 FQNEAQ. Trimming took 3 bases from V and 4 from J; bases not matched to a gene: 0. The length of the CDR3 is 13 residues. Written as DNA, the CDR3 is TGTGCCAGCAGCTTGGACAGGGGCACTGAAGCTTTCTTT. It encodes CASSLDRGTEAFF.

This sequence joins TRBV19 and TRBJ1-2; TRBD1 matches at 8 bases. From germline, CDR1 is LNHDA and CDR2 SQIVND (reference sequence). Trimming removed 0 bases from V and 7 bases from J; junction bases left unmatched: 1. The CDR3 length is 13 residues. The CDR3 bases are TGTGCCAGTAGTATAGACAGGGGGCTTGGCTACACCTTC. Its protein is CASSIDRGLGYTF. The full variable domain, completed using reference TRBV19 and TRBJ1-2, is DGGITQSPKYLFRKEGQNVTLSCEQNLNHDAMYWYRQDPGQGLRLIYYSQIVNDFQKGDIAEGYSVSREKKESFPLTVTSAQKNPTAFYLCASSIDRGLGYTFGSGTRLTVV.

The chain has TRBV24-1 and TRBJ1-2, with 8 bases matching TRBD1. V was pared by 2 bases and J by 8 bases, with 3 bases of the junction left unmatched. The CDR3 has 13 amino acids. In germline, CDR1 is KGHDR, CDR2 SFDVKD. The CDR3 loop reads CATSDSGGDGYTF. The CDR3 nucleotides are TGTGCCACCAGTGATTCAGGGGGCGACGGCTACACCTTC.

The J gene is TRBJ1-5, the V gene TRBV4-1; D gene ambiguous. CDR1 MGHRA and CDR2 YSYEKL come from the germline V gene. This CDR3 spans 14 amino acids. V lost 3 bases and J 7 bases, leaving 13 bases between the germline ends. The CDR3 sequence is CASSQTPAVQPQHF. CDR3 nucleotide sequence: TGCGCCAGCAGCCAGACACCGGCTGTCCAGCCCCAGCATTTT.

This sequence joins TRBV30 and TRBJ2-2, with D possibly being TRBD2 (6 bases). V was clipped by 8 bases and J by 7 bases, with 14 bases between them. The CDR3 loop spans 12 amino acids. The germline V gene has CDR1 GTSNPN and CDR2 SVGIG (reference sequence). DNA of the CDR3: TGTGCCGGTTTCTCCGGGGGCGGGGAGCTGTTTTTT. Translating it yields CAGFSGGGELFF.

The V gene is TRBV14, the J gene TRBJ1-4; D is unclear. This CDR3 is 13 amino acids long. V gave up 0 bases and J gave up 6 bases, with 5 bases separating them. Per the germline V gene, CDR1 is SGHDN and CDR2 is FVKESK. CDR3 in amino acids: CASSQDVYEKLFF. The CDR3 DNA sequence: TGTGCCAGCAGCCAAGACGTCTATGAAAAACTGTTTTTT. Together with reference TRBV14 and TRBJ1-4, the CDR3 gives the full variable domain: EAGVTQFPSHSVIEKGQTVTLRCDPISGHDNLYWYRRVMGKEIKFLLHFVKESKQDESGMPNNRFLAERTGGTYSTLKVQPAELEDSGVYFCASSQDVYEKLFFGSGTQLSVL.

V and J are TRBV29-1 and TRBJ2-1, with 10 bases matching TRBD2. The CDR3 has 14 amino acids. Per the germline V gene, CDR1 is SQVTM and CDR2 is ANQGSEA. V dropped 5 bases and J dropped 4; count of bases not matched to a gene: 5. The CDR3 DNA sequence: TGCAGCGTTTTAGGACTAGCGGTGTACAATGAGCAGTTCTTC. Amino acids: CSVLGLAVYNEQFF.

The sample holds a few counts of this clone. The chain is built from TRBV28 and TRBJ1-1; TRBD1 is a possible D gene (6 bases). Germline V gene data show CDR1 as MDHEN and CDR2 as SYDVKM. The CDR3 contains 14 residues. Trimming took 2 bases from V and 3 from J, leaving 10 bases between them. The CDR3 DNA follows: TGTGCCAGCAGTTTACACGGACAGTACACTGAAGCTTTCTTT. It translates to CASSLHGQYTEAFF.

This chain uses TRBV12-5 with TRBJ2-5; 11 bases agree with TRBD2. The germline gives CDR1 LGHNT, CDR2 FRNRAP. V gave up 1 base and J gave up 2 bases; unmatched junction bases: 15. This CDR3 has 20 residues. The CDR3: CASGLGLDSTSGGRQETQYF. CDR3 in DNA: TGTGCTAGTGGTTTGGGCCTCGACAGTACTAGCGGGGGTAGGCAAGAGACCCAGTACTTC. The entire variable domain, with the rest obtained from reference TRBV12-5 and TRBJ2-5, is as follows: DARVTQTPRHKVTEMGQEVTMRCQPILGHNTVFWYRQTMMQGLELLAYFRNRAPLDDSGMPKDRFSAEMPDATLATLKIQPSEPRDSAVYFCASGLGLDSTSGGRQETQYFGPGTRLLVL.

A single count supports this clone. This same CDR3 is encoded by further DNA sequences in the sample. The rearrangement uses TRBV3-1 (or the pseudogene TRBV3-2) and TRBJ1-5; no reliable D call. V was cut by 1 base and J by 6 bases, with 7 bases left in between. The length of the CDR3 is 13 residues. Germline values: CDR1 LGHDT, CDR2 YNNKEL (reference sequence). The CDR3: CASSQGSGQPQHF. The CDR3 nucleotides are TGTGCCAGCAGCCAAGGGTCGGGTCAGCCCCAGCATTTT.

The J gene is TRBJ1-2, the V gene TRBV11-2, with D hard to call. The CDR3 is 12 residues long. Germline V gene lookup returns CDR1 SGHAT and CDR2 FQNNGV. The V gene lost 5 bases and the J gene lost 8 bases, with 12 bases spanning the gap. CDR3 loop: CASSQVREGYTF. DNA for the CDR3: TGTGCCAGCAGCCAGGTGAGGGAAGGCTACACCTTC.

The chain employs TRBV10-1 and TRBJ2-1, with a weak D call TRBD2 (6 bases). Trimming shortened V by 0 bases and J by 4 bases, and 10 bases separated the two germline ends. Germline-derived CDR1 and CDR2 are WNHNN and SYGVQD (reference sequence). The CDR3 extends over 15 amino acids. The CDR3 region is CASSESAGRYNEQFF. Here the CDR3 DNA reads TGCGCCAGCAGTGAGTCGGCGGGGAGATACAATGAGCAGTTCTTC.

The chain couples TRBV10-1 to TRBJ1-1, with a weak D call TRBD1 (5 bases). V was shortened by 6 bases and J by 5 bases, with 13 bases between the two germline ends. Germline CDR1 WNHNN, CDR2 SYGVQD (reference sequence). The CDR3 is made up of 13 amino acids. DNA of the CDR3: TGCGCCAGCAGACCCGGGGGGGTTACTGAAGCTTTCTTT. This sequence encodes CASRPGGVTEAFF.

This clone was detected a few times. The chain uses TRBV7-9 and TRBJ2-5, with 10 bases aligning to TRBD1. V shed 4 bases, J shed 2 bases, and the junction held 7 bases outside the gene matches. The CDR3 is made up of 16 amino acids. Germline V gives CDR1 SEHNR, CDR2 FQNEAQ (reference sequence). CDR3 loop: CASSYRTGGLQETQYF. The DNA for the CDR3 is TGTGCCAGCAGCTACCGGACAGGGGGTTTGCAAGAGACCCAGTACTTC. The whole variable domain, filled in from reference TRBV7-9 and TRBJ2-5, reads DTGVSQNPRHKITKRGQNVTFRCDPISEHNRLYWYRQTLGQGPEFLTYFQNEAQLEKSRLLSDRFSAERPKGSFSTLEIQRTEQGDSAMYLCASSYRTGGLQETQYFGPGTRLLVL.

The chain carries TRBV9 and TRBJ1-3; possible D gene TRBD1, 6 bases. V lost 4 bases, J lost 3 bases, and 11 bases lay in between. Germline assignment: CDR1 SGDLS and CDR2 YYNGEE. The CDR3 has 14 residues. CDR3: CASSSQGGGNTIYF. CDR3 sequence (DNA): TGTGCCAGCAGCTCTCAAGGGGGTGGAAACACCATATATTTT.